Each of the 22 T cell receptor beta chains below was sequenced from the same sample in a study of blood T cell repertoires in COVID-19. Sequenced by immunoSEQ multiplex PCR; TCRdb stores in-frame clones only, minus some. The sample carries some 350,000 clones, approximately 82% recorded once. Specimen: peripheral blood. These receptors all stem from a man between 25 and 39 years old with active or convalescent COVID-19.

The chain carries TRBV5-1 and TRBJ2-7, with 8 bases matching TRBD1. The CDR3 runs to 15 residues. With 0 bases clipped from V and 3 bases from J, the junction kept 5 bases outside the gene matches. Per germline, CDR1 SGHRS and CDR2 YFSETQ. The CDR3 reads CASSLAVTGDYEQYF. The CDR3 DNA reads TGCGCCAGCAGCTTGGCGGTGACAGGGGACTACGAGCAGTACTTC.

The gene calls are TRBV28 and TRBJ1-1; tentatively, D is TRBD1 (5 bases). There are 11 residues in the CDR3. Germline V gene lookup returns CDR1 MDHEN and CDR2 SYDVKM. The V gene lost 2 bases and the J gene lost 10 bases, with 8 bases spanning the gap. CDR3 region: CASSLQGSAFF. Written as DNA, the CDR3 is TGTGCCAGCAGTTTACAGGGTTCAGCTTTCTTT.

The chain recombines TRBV7-3 with TRBJ1-1, with TRBD1 as a possible D gene (5 bases). The CDR3 consists of 15 residues. V was shortened by 5 bases and J by 0 bases, with 13 bases between the two germline ends. Germline V gives CDR1 SGHTA, CDR2 FQGTGA. CDR3 in DNA: TGTGCCAGCAGCCCGACAGACCTCATGAACACTGAAGCTTTCTTT. Protein sequence: CASSPTDLMNTEAFF.

This clone was counted a single time. This rearrangement joins TRBV27 to TRBJ2-3; the D gene is possibly TRBD1 (5 bases). Trimming shortened V by 0 bases and J by 8 bases, and 9 bases separated the two germline ends. The CDR3 has 13 amino acids. From germline, CDR1 is MNHEY and CDR2 SMNVEV (reference sequence). For the CDR3, the DNA is TGTGCCAGCAGTTTATCCCCTAGGGGTACGCAGTATTTT. It is translated as CASSLSPRGTQYF.

The chain recombines TRBV7-2 with TRBJ2-1, with 7 bases fitting TRBD1. Trimming cost V 1 base and J 6 bases; bases outside gene matches: 12. The CDR3 runs to 17 residues. CDR1 and CDR2 (germline): SGHTA, FQGNSA. The CDR3 coding sequence is TGTGCCAGCAGCTTAGGTCTCGACAGGGTAGGACGCAATGAGCAGTTCTTC. Translation gives CASSLGLDRVGRNEQFF.

V gene TRBV20-1 combines with J gene TRBJ2-5, with D possibly being TRBD2 (5 bases). CDR3 length equals 11 residues. Per germline, CDR1 DFQATT and CDR2 SNEGSKA (reference sequence). CDR3 sequence (DNA): TGCAGCGTACTAGGTCAAGAGACCCAGTACTTC. The encoded protein is CSVLGQETQYF.

This sequence joins TRBV6-6 and TRBJ1-5; possible D gene TRBD1, 5 bases. CDR1 is MNHNY, CDR2 SVGAGI, per germline (reference sequence). The CDR3 covers 13 residues. Trimming removed 7 bases from V and 3 bases from J, with 10 bases in between. The CDR3 nucleotides are TGTGCCAGCACGCCGGGGGTCAATCAGCCCCAGCATTTT. It yields the protein CASTPGVNQPQHF.

The chain links TRBV6-5 to TRBJ1-1; the match to TRBD1 covers 7 bases. In germline, CDR1 is MNHEY, CDR2 SVGAGI. V lost 6 bases to trimming and J lost 5 bases; unmatched junction nucleotides: 6. This CDR3 has 13 amino acids. Here the CDR3 reads CASSESGGTEAFF. The CDR3 coding sequence is TGTGCCAGCAGCGAGTCAGGGGGTACTGAAGCTTTCTTT.

The V call is TRBV7-2, the J call TRBJ2-7; D is perhaps TRBD2 (6 bases). Germline values: CDR1 SGHTA, CDR2 FQGNSA. This CDR3 comprises 15 residues. V dropped 2 bases and J dropped 3 bases, with 14 bases sitting between them. For the CDR3, the DNA is TGTGCCAGCAGCTTATCCGGGACTGGGGGCTACGAGCAGTACTTC. Its protein is CASSLSGTGGYEQYF.

V usage is TRBV4-3 and J usage is TRBJ1-3; weak D call: TRBD1 (5 bases). Germline V gene lookup returns CDR1 LGHNA and CDR2 YSLEER. The V end was cut by 2 bases, the J end by 0 bases, with 14 bases between. This CDR3 region has 17 residues. The CDR3 protein is CASSQRTGPDSGNTIYF. The CDR3 coding sequence is TGCGCCAGCAGCCAACGCACAGGACCAGACTCTGGAAACACCATATATTTT.

The chain couples TRBV28 to TRBJ2-1; TRBD2 matches at 9 bases. The CDR3 is 14 amino acids. Unmatched junction bases numbered 3, after V lost 6 bases and J lost 3 bases. Looked up from germline, CDR1 is MDHEN and CDR2 is SYDVKM. As DNA, the CDR3 is TGTGCCAGCAGCTTAGCGGGAGACTACAATGAGCAGTTCTTC. It encodes CASSLAGDYNEQFF.

The chain combines TRBV6-5 with TRBJ1-2; 7 nucleotides match TRBD1. V was clipped by 4 bases and J by 1 base; unmatched bases: 3. The germline V gene has CDR1 MNHEY and CDR2 SVGAGI. The CDR3 is 14 amino acids. For the CDR3, the DNA is TGTGCCAGCAGTTGGGGGACAGATAACTATGGCTACACCTTC. Translating it yields CASSWGTDNYGYTF.

As regards this clone: The same CDR3 arises from other DNA sequences in this sample as well. CDR3 region: CSGGEGRRTGELFF. CDR3 DNA sequence: TGCAGCGGCGGGGAGGGTCGGCGAACCGGGGAGCTGTTTTTT. The rearrangement uses TRBV29-1 and TRBJ2-2; 7 bases are a match to TRBD2. The germline V gene encodes CDR1 SQVTM and CDR2 ANQGSEA. The CDR3 totals 14 residues. V was pared by 7 bases and J by 5 bases, with 10 bases of the junction left unmatched.

This chain joins TRBV4-1 and TRBJ1-1, with D unresolved. In germline, CDR1 is MGHRA, CDR2 YSYEKL. V lost 4 bases and J lost 4, with 16 bases in between. CDR3 length: 15 amino acids. The CDR3 DNA sequence: TGCGCCAGCAGCCCGCGGGTCGGGTTGGCCACTGAAGCTTTCTTT. Translated: CASSPRVGLATEAFF.

The chain couples TRBV4-1 to TRBJ2-7; 10 bases fit TRBD2. The CDR3 is 14 amino acids. Germline values: CDR1 MGHRA, CDR2 YSYEKL. V shed 2 bases, J shed 3 bases, and the junction held 1 base outside the gene matches. CDR3 sequence: CASSQLAGDYEQYF. In DNA, the CDR3 is TGCGCCAGCAGCCAACTAGCGGGAGACTACGAGCAGTACTTC.

The V gene is TRBV27, the J gene TRBJ2-3, with 8 positions matching TRBD2. The CDR3 spans 16 residues. The J segment lost 4 bases and the V segment lost 1 base, leaving 7 bases of the junction unmatched. The germline V gene encodes CDR1 MNHEY and CDR2 SMNVEV (reference sequence). As DNA, the CDR3 is TGTGCCAGCAGTTTATTTTTCGCGGGAGGAGCAGATACGCAGTATTTT. It yields the protein CASSLFFAGGADTQYF.

CDR3 sequence (DNA): TGTGCCAGCAGCTTCCCAGGGGGTTCCGAAGCTTTCTTT. Protein: CASSFPGGSEAFF. This rearrangement joins TRBV7-8 to TRBJ1-1; 7 positions agree with TRBD1. Germline trimming cut 3 bases from V and 8 bases from J; bases unmatched to any gene: 6. The CDR3 contains 13 residues. Germline V lookup: CDR1 SGHVS, CDR2 FQNEAQ.

The chain combines TRBV19 with TRBJ2-3; the match to TRBD2 covers 15 bases. V lost 1 base, J lost 0 bases, and 5 bases stayed unmatched. Germline CDR1 reads LNHDA; CDR2 reads SQIVND (reference sequence). The CDR3 contains 19 residues. The CDR3 region has the DNA TGTGCCAGTAGTATAGGAGGGACTAGCGGGAGGACTAGCACAGATACGCAGTATTTT. Its protein is CASSIGGTSGRTSTDTQYF.

The rearrangement links TRBV9 to TRBJ1-2; no clear D. V shed 4 bases and J shed 4 bases, with 11 bases lying between them. There are 13 residues in the CDR3. CDR1 is SGDLS, CDR2 YYNGEE, per germline. The CDR3 reads CASSTDGIYGYTF. CDR3 coding DNA: TGTGCCAGCAGCACTGACGGGATCTATGGCTACACCTTC.

This chain links TRBV5-5 with TRBJ1-4; the D gene is possibly TRBD1 (6 bases). Trimming removed 0 bases from V and 14 bases from J, with 14 bases in between. CDR3 length equals 13 residues. Looked up from germline, CDR1 is SGHKS and CDR2 is YYEKEE (reference sequence). Written as DNA, the CDR3 is TGTGCCAGCAGCTTGGAGACAGCTGGACAGCTGTTTTTT. Translation gives CASSLETAGQLFF.

This rearrangement joins TRBV9 to TRBJ2-3; D is unclear. The CDR3 spans 15 residues. The V end was cut by 7 bases, the J end by 0 bases, with 15 bases between. Germline CDR1 SGDLS, CDR2 YYNGEE. This CDR3 reads CASGQGGWSTDTQYF. The CDR3 coding sequence is TGTGCCAGCGGCCAAGGCGGTTGGAGCACAGATACGCAGTATTTT.

The rearrangement joins TRBV27 to TRBJ1-4; tentative D call: TRBD1 (6 bases). Trimming removed 6 bases at V and 7 bases at J, with 12 bases between. This CDR3 is built from 13 residues. Germline V lookup: CDR1 MNHEY, CDR2 SMNVEV (reference sequence). The CDR3 DNA follows: TGTGCCAGCAGATCGACAGGCCTTGAAAAACTGTTTTTT. This codes for CASRSTGLEKLFF.